The source of this TCR beta chain is a study of Graves' ophthalmopathy and Graves' hyperthyroidism. Germline CDR1 MDHEN, CDR2 SYDVKM. The CDR3 spans 13 residues. The V end was cut by 7 bases, the J end by 6 bases, with 16 bases between. This clonotype was observed many times. Using RNA transcripts, the TCR beta CDR3 regions were amplified. An opening RT-PCR round employed HTBI primers and preceded a second-round multiplex PCR. TCRdb called the multiplex PCR reads again in MiXCR, with one record for every CDR3 protein. The repertoire includes fewer than 400,000 distinct CDR3 sequences, approximately 20% of them detected once, and 1.5% to 2% sits in the top ten. Patients were diagnosed from clinical symptoms, serum thyroxine, TRAb, thyroid ultrasound and orbital computed tomography.

This TCR came from a woman aged 18 to 35 with Graves' ophthalmopathy. The specimen sequenced was peripheral blood. The chain carries TRBV28 and TRBJ2-7; a weak D match, TRBD2 (5 bases). CDR3 amino acids: CASTRDVSGEQYF. The CDR3 DNA reads TGTGCCAGCACCCGGGATGTTTCAGGCGAGCAGTACTTC.